This T cell receptor (beta chain) is drawn from a study of blood T cell repertoires in COVID-19. Study processing details: The assay estimated nucleated cells by amplifying reference gene primers. Profiled with immunoSEQ multiplex PCR; TCRdb holds only in-frame clones, not every one. For V, J and clone size, that table is used; D and trimming come from the DNA. The sample shows about 93,000 clones, over 85% of them seen only once. V was pared by 2 bases and J by 4 bases, with 21 bases between. Germline CDR1 and CDR2: MNHEY and SVGEGT. The CDR3 totals 17 residues. The sample consisted of peripheral blood. This rearrangement joins TRBV6-2 or TRBV6-3 to TRBJ2-7; tentatively, D is TRBD2 (5 bases). This receptor was identified in a man aged 45-65 years with acute or convalescent COVID-19. The CDR3 region has the DNA TGTGCCAGCAGTTACCTCGTCCGGGTCCAGGCGGGTTACGAGCAGTACTTC. Protein: CASSYLVRVQAGYEQYF.